This TCR beta chain comes out of a study of OX40 agonist ivuxolimab in advanced cancers. Study-wide background: The dose-escalation group included hepatocellular carcinoma, melanoma, renal cell carcinoma and head and neck cancer.

General study results and limits: In the expanded peripheral T cells, antigen specificity was never determined.

The germline V gene encodes CDR1 MNHEY and CDR2 SVGAGI. This CDR3 contains 14 residues. V dropped 2 bases and J dropped 3 bases, with 8 bases sitting between them. As concerns this clone: Its antigen remains unidentified.

Sequencing was performed with immunoSEQ multiplex PCR; in TCRdb, only in-frame clones are kept and a portion is missing. The sample lists about 93,000 clones; roughly 89% were seen once. The chain is built from TRBV6-5 and TRBJ1-5; D may be TRBD1 (5 bases). The material was CD4+ or CD8+ T cells sorted from blood, obtained in a trial of the OX40 agonist ivuxolimab. The sequence came from an adult with an advanced solid tumor such as melanoma, head and neck, liver or kidney cancer. CDR3 DNA sequence: TGTGCCAGCAGTTACAGGGGAAACAATCAGCCCCAGCATTTT. This codes for CASSYRGNNQPQHF.